The clone carrying this T cell receptor beta chain was detected only once. TCRdb's table, derived via immunoSEQ multiplex PCR, lists solely in-frame clones and lacks some. The sample shows about 250,000 clones, roughly 90% of them seen only once. This sample stems from a study of blood T cell repertoires in COVID-19. Losses at the gene ends were 4 bases for V and 0 bases for J; bases not matched to a gene: 3. The CDR3 loop spans 15 amino acids. The germline gives CDR1 LGHNT, CDR2 FRNRAP. This receptor was taken from a woman between 25 and 40 years old with acute or convalescent COVID-19. The material sequenced was peripheral blood. The chain combines TRBV12-5 with TRBJ1-3, with TRBD1 identical over 7 bases. The CDR3 DNA follows: TGTGCTAGTGGTTCACGGACAGGCTCTGGAAACACCATATATTTT. This gives the protein CASGSRTGSGNTIYF.